The 18 T cell receptor beta chains presented below share a single source sample, sequenced in a study of cytomegalovirus exposure and HLA in healthy donors. The PCR made use of 60 Vbeta and 13 Jbeta primers. Libraries were prepared by immunoSEQ multiplex PCR; TCRdb keeps only in-frame clonotypes and omits some of them. The sample data list about 160,000 clones. Sequenced sample: PBMCs. These receptors were taken from a woman aged 55-75 years in good health and CMV-seronegative.

CDR3 sequence reads: CASSPRKTTPSRSYEQYF. The CDR3 coding sequence is TGTGCCAGCAGCCCGCGAAAGACTACACCCTCCCGATCCTACGAGCAGTACTTC. The rearrangement uses TRBV7-9 and TRBJ2-7, with D perhaps matching TRBD2 (5 bases). Germline V gene lookup returns CDR1 SEHNR and CDR2 FQNEAQ (reference sequence). V lost 5 bases and J lost 1, with 24 bases in between. This CDR3 contains 18 residues.

This chain uses TRBV18 with TRBJ2-7; tentatively, D is TRBD2 (7 bases). Germline V gene lookup returns CDR1 KGHSH and CDR2 LQKENI. This CDR3 has 16 amino acids. Deletions cut 3 bases from V and 1 base from J, with 16 bases between. CDR3 region: CASSPTKGGVSYEQYF. For the CDR3, the DNA is TGTGCCAGCTCACCGACCAAAGGGGGGGTGTCCTACGAGCAGTACTTC.

About this clone: The junction departs from the called germline gene at one end, perhaps through a read error. The V call is TRBV15, the J call TRBJ1-4; 7 nucleotides align to TRBD1. This CDR3 comprises 13 residues. Looked up from germline, CDR1 is LNHNV and CDR2 is YYDKDF (reference sequence). The chain's CDR3 is CATNRQGNEKLFF. The CDR3 coding sequence is TGTGCCACCAACAGACAGGGAAATGAAAAACTGTTTTTT.

The CDR3 region is CASSIDQSRGQPQHF. CDR3 in DNA: TGTGCCAGTAGTATAGATCAATCGCGGGGGCAGCCCCAGCATTTT. This rearrangement joins TRBV19 to TRBJ1-5; a weak D match, TRBD1 (5 bases). The V gene lost 0 bases and the J gene lost 7 bases, with 13 bases spanning the gap. Germline-derived CDR1 and CDR2 are LNHDA and SQIVND (reference sequence). The CDR3 is 15 residues long.

The V call is TRBV9, the J call TRBJ2-5; D might be TRBD2 (5 bases). The length of the CDR3 is 14 residues. The germline V gene encodes CDR1 SGDLS and CDR2 YYNGEE. Trimming pared 1 base from V and 1 base from J, leaving 8 bases between. The CDR3 reads CASSVRGLQETQYF. The CDR3, as DNA: TGTGCCAGCAGCGTACGGGGTCTCCAAGAGACCCAGTACTTC.

Turning to this clone: The junction departs from the called germline gene at one end, perhaps through a read error. The rearrangement links TRBV14 to TRBJ2-5; 14 nucleotides agree with TRBD2. The CDR3 totals 16 residues. From germline, CDR1 is SGHDN and CDR2 FVKESK. For the CDR3, the DNA is TGTGCCAGCAGCCAATACAGGGGACTAGCGGGAGAGGCCCAGTACTTC. Translation: CASSQYRGLAGEAQYF.

The rearrangement links TRBV7-2 to TRBJ1-6; 9 bases agree with TRBD1. The germline V gene has CDR1 SGHTA and CDR2 FQGNSA. The CDR3 has 15 residues. With V trimmed by 4 bases and J by 7 bases, 5 bases remained unmatched. The CDR3 reads CASSSTGGENSPLHF. As DNA, the CDR3 is TGTGCCAGCAGCTCCACAGGGGGCGAGAATTCACCCCTCCACTTT.

This rearrangement joins TRBV6-4 to TRBJ2-1; 7 bases fit TRBD1. V trimming: 6 bases; J trimming: 4 bases; junction bases outside the gene matches: 9. The CDR3 spans 15 residues. Germline V gene lookup returns CDR1 MRHNA and CDR2 SNTAGT. In DNA, the CDR3 is TGTGCCAGCAGCTCAACAGGGGACCCTTACAATGAGCAGTTCTTC. Translating it yields CASSSTGDPYNEQFF.

The chain links TRBV6-5 to TRBJ1-1, with D possibly TRBD1 on 5 matching bases. Trimming cost V 6 bases and J 5 bases, with 10 bases left between them. The germline V gene encodes CDR1 MNHEY and CDR2 SVGAGI. This CDR3 contains 12 residues. CDR3 bases: TGTGCCAGCAGCCCCCAGGGAACTGAAGCTTTCTTT. It codes for CASSPQGTEAFF.

The chain combines TRBV29-1 with TRBJ2-1; 10 bases agree with TRBD2. The V segment lost 5 bases and the J segment 5 bases; nucleotides outside the gene matches: 9. Germline V gene data show CDR1 as SQVTM and CDR2 as ANQGSEA. The CDR3 runs to 15 residues. DNA of the CDR3: TGCAGCGTTTTTCTCCGGACTAGCGGCGACAATGAGCAGTTCTTC. Translated: CSVFLRTSGDNEQFF.

V usage is TRBV5-4 and J usage is TRBJ2-5, with TRBD1 matching 7 bases. Germline V lookup: CDR1 SGHNT, CDR2 YYREEE (reference sequence). This CDR3 region has 13 residues. J gave up 2 bases and V 4 bases, and 2 bases lay outside the gene matches. CDR3 residues: CASSLGQQETQYF. DNA for the CDR3: TGTGCCAGCAGCCTGGGACAGCAAGAGACCCAGTACTTC.

This chain joins TRBV30 and TRBJ1-5; D is unclear. This CDR3 comprises 14 residues. The V gene's germline CDR1 is GTSNPN and CDR2 SVGIG (reference sequence). Trimming cost V 2 bases and J 2 bases, with 10 bases left between them. The CDR3 is CAWSSWAGNQPQHF. CDR3 DNA sequence: TGTGCCTGGAGTTCCTGGGCAGGCAATCAGCCCCAGCATTTT.

The chain combines TRBV2 with TRBJ2-2; TRBD1 might be the D (6 bases). The CDR3 is 14 residues long. Germline V gene sequence: CDR1 SNHLY, CDR2 FYNNEI. V was shortened by 10 bases and J by 1 base, with 13 bases between the two germline ends. This chain's CDR3 is CANRQVLNTGELFF. CDR3 nucleotides: TGTGCCAACAGACAGGTTCTGAACACCGGGGAGCTGTTTTTT. The entire variable domain, with the rest obtained from reference TRBV2 and TRBJ2-2, is as follows: EPEVTQTPSHQVTQMGQEVILRCVPISNHLYFYWYRQILGQKVEFLVSFYNNEISEKSEIFDDQFSVERPDGSNFTLKIRSTKLEDSAMYFCANRQVLNTGELFFGEGSRLTVL.

The gene calls are TRBV7-9 and TRBJ1-5; D ambiguous. The ends were cut back, 4 bases at V and 0 bases at J, with 16 bases in the middle. CDR1 and CDR2 from the germline V gene are SEHNR and FQNEAQ (reference sequence). CDR3 length: 17 amino acids. As DNA, the CDR3 is TGTGCCAGCAGCTCCACGGAGGAGAAATATAGCAATCAGCCCCAGCATTTT. Amino acid sequence: CASSSTEEKYSNQPQHF.

The J gene is TRBJ2-7, the V gene TRBV25-1; D is uncertain. CDR1 is MGHDK, CDR2 SYGVNS, per germline. CDR3 length equals 13 residues. Trimming removed 5 bases at V and 2 bases at J, with 10 bases between. The CDR3 nucleotides read TGTGCCAGCAGTAAAACAGCTACCTACGAGCAGTACTTC. Translation: CASSKTATYEQYF.

The chain has TRBV7-3 and TRBJ2-1, with D possibly TRBD1 on 7 matching bases. Germline CDR1 and CDR2: SGHTA and FQGTGA. With 6 bases removed from V and 4 bases from J, the gap between germline ends came to 16 bases. CDR3 length: 15 amino acids. The CDR3 nucleotides are TGTGCCAGCAGTTTCGGAGGGGGCGCATACAATGAGCAGTTCTTC. Protein product: CASSFGGGAYNEQFF.

The CDR3 DNA is TGTGTCAGAAGCTACCCCGGCCTTCGGGGGAGCACTGAAGCTTTCTTT. Translation gives CVRSYPGLRGSTEAFF. The V and J genes are TRBV7-5 and TRBJ1-1. TRBV7-5 is flagged as a pseudogene. The CDR3 is 16 residues long.

The rearrangement joins TRBV5-1 to TRBJ2-5, with TRBD1 matching 10 bases. Trimming at V came to 3 bases and at J to 3 bases, leaving 5 bases not matched to a gene. This CDR3 comprises 15 residues. The germline V gene has CDR1 SGHRS and CDR2 YFSETQ. The CDR3 spells CASSSTGTGEETQYF. In DNA, the CDR3 is TGCGCCAGCAGCTCGACCGGGACAGGGGAAGAGACCCAGTACTTC. Full variable domain (rest looked up from reference TRBV5-1 and TRBJ2-5): KAGVTQTPRYLIKTRGQQVTLSCSPISGHRSVSWYQQTPGQGLQFLFEYFSETQRNKGNFPGRFSGRQFSNSRSEMNVSTLELGDSALYLCASSSTGTGEETQYFGPGTRLLVL.